This entry lists 20 T cell receptor beta chains sequenced from one sample in a study of vaccination and CD4 T cells after COVID-19. Time point defined: late sampling 161 to 241 days after vaccination in three convalescent patients. One entry per CDR3 protein results from TCRdb running MiXCR on the PCR reads. The table records 25,000 or so distinct CDR3 sequences, roughly 50% of them present only once. The sample here was CD4+ T cells from blood, taken about 7 months after SARS-CoV-2 vaccination. These receptors were obtained from a human donor who had recovered from COVID-19.

The CDR3 nucleotides read TGTGCCACAAAGACGGCTTTCTTT. It translates to CATKTAFF. The rearrangement uses TRBV7-9 and TRBJ1-1; the D is unclear. V gave up 10 bases and J gave up 11 bases, with 8 bases separating them. The CDR3 extends over 8 amino acids. Germline values: CDR1 SEHNR, CDR2 FQNEAQ (reference sequence).

This clonotype was seen more than once but under ten times. The rearrangement links TRBV7-6 to TRBJ2-1; 13 nucleotides match TRBD2. This CDR3 has 15 amino acids. V lost 6 bases, J lost 6 bases, and 5 bases stayed unmatched. Per germline, CDR1 SGHVS and CDR2 FNYEAQ. CDR3 DNA: TGTGCCAGCAGTAGGACTAGCGGGGGATCCAATGAGCAGTTCTTC. It yields the protein CASSRTSGGSNEQFF.

This clonotype has just one count. The chain uses TRBV30 and TRBJ1-6, with 11 bases identical to TRBD1. V dropped 3 bases and J dropped 11; count of bases not matched to a gene: 12. The CDR3 is made up of 16 amino acids. Germline values: CDR1 GTSNPN, CDR2 SVGIG (reference sequence). CDR3 protein: CAWREPGQGDSAPLHF. The CDR3 DNA follows: TGTGCCTGGAGAGAACCGGGACAGGGGGATTCGGCACCCCTCCACTTT.

The chain recombines TRBV20-1 with TRBJ1-5; D gene ambiguous. This CDR3 comprises 15 residues. Trimming took off 6 bases at V and 5 bases at J, with 20 bases between the two ends. The germline V gene has CDR1 DFQATT and CDR2 SNEGSKA (reference sequence). CDR3 bases: TGCAGTGCGAATCCGGGAGCCGGAGAGTATCAGCCCCAGCATTTT. Translating it yields CSANPGAGEYQPQHF.

This sequence joins TRBV6-1 and TRBJ1-2, with TRBD1 identical over 7 bases. The V gene's germline CDR1 is MNHNS and CDR2 SASEGT. The CDR3 consists of 18 residues. V lost 4 bases to trimming and J lost 0 bases; unmatched junction nucleotides: 14. CDR3 coding DNA: TGTGCCAGCAGTGCTTTCGTGGGACAGCTTTCAGCTAACTATGGCTACACCTTC. As protein: CASSAFVGQLSANYGYTF.

This clonotype came up a few times. This sequence joins TRBV5-4 and TRBJ2-7; D not certain. The CDR3 is 13 residues long. V lost 3 bases and J 0 bases, leaving 7 bases between the germline ends. CDR1 SGHNT and CDR2 YYREEE come from the germline V gene (reference sequence). The CDR3 is CASSYGISYEQYF. The CDR3 DNA sequence: TGTGCCAGCAGCTATGGTATCTCCTACGAGCAGTACTTC.

This clonotype appeared a few times. The chain links TRBV7-9 to TRBJ2-7, with a weak D call TRBD1 (6 bases). The V end lost 5 bases, the J end lost 0 bases, and 11 bases lay between the germline ends. The germline V gene encodes CDR1 SEHNR and CDR2 FQNEAQ (reference sequence). The CDR3 sequence is 14 residues long. The CDR3 loop reads CASSARQDSYEQYF. The CDR3 region has the DNA TGTGCCAGCAGCGCCCGACAGGACTCCTACGAGCAGTACTTC.

This clonotype came up a few times. The J gene is TRBJ2-2, the V gene TRBV6-5; 9 bases fit TRBD2. The CDR3 is made up of 14 amino acids. In germline, CDR1 is MNHEY, CDR2 SVGAGI. The trim removed 8 bases at V and 5 bases at J, leaving 6 bases unmatched. The CDR3 sequence: CASCCGRETGELFF. The CDR3 DNA is TGTGCCAGCTGTTGCGGGAGGGAAACCGGGGAGCTGTTTTTT.

The genes are TRBV6-1 and TRBJ2-5, with TRBD2 matching 14 bases. The germline V gene has CDR1 MNHNS and CDR2 SASEGT. J gave up 5 bases and V 7 bases, and 6 bases lay outside the gene matches. The CDR3 runs to 15 residues. CDR3 sequence: CASTLGLAGGETQYF. CDR3 DNA sequence: TGTGCCAGCACTCTTGGACTAGCGGGAGGCGAGACCCAGTACTTC.

The table lists this clonotype with a few counts. The genes are TRBV20-1 and TRBJ2-1; 14 bases fit TRBD2. Trimming at V came to 6 bases and at J to 7 bases, leaving 8 bases not matched to a gene. The CDR3 length is 15 residues. CDR1 is DFQATT and CDR2 is SNEGSKA in the germline V gene (reference sequence). CDR3 in amino acids: CSAKGLAGDGNEQFF. CDR3 coding DNA: TGCAGTGCGAAGGGACTAGCGGGAGATGGGAATGAGCAGTTCTTC.

The V call is TRBV19, the J call TRBJ2-7, with TRBD2 identical over 13 bases. The ends lost 3 bases at V and 5 bases at J; junction bases unmatched: 4. The CDR3 totals 15 residues. The germline V gene has CDR1 LNHDA and CDR2 SQIVND (reference sequence). The CDR3 coding sequence is TGTGCCAGTAGTATGGCCGGGACTAGCGGGGACGAGCAGTACTTC. This gives the protein CASSMAGTSGDEQYF.

This clonotype was observed a few times. The chain links TRBV7-8 to TRBJ2-5, with 7 bases fitting TRBD2. The CDR3 totals 15 residues. Germline V lookup: CDR1 SGHVS, CDR2 FQNEAQ. V lost 5 bases, J lost 5 bases, and 11 bases stayed unmatched. CDR3 residues: CASSGGAGVVETQYF. The CDR3 nucleotides are TGTGCCAGCAGCGGTGGGGCGGGAGTGGTTGAGACCCAGTACTTC. The complete variable domain, with remaining parts taken from reference TRBV7-8 and TRBJ2-5, reads GAGVSQSPRYKVAKRGQDVALRCDPISGHVSLFWYQQALGQGPEFLTYFQNEAQLDKSGLPSDRFFAERPEGSVSTLKIQRTQQEDSAVYLCASSGGAGVVETQYFGPGTRLLVL.

The CDR3 protein is CASKLTSSAYNEQFF. The CDR3 DNA follows: TGTGCCAGCAAACTTACTAGTTCGGCTTACAATGAGCAGTTCTTC. This sequence joins TRBV27 and TRBJ2-1; weak D call: TRBD2 (5 bases). Trimming took 7 bases from V and 4 from J, leaving 17 bases between them. The CDR3 has 15 amino acids. Looked up from germline, CDR1 is MNHEY and CDR2 is SMNVEV (reference sequence).

This clonotype was detected once. This chain links TRBV5-4 with TRBJ1-2, with D perhaps matching TRBD1 (5 bases). V gave up 0 bases and J gave up 8 bases, with 14 bases separating them. Germline V gene sequence: CDR1 SGHNT, CDR2 YYREEE (reference sequence). This CDR3 is built from 14 residues. The CDR3: CASSLDGSYRGYTF. The CDR3 DNA sequence: TGTGCCAGCAGCTTGGATGGGAGTTACAGGGGCTACACCTTC.

V is TRBV7-8 and J is TRBJ1-6; D is perhaps TRBD1 (5 bases). V gave up 2 bases and J gave up 5 bases, with 10 bases separating them. Germline-derived CDR1 and CDR2 are SGHVS and FQNEAQ. The CDR3 length is 15 residues. CDR3 DNA: TGTGCCAGCAGCTTATCGGGACTGCATAATTCACCCCTCCACTTT. It codes for CASSLSGLHNSPLHF.

This chain links TRBV6-5 with TRBJ2-1; D possibly corresponds to TRBD2 (5 bases). The V end was cut by 0 bases, the J end by 10 bases, with 19 bases between. The CDR3 contains 16 residues. CDR1 and CDR2 from the germline V gene are MNHEY and SVGAGI. CDR3 DNA sequence: TGTGCCAGCAGTTACTCCGGGGTGTTGGCTTCAGCGGAGCAGTTCTTC. It codes for CASSYSGVLASAEQFF.

CDR3 protein: CASSYPQETQYF. The DNA for the CDR3 is TGTGCCAGCAGCTATCCCCAAGAGACCCAGTACTTC. J is TRBJ2-5 and V is TRBV7-8; D uncertain. The V gene lost 4 bases and the J gene lost 1 base, with 4 bases spanning the gap. CDR1 and CDR2 (germline): SGHVS, FQNEAQ. This CDR3 region has 12 residues.

The rearrangement uses TRBV27 and TRBJ2-7, with 9 bases matching TRBD1. The germline CDR1 and CDR2 sequences are MNHEY and SMNVEV (reference sequence). The length of the CDR3 is 15 residues. V shed 4 bases, J shed 3 bases, and the junction held 7 bases outside the gene matches. CDR3: CASSSVRTGDYEQYF. Here the CDR3 DNA reads TGTGCCAGCAGTTCCGTTAGGACAGGGGACTACGAGCAGTACTTC.

The chain recombines TRBV19 with TRBJ1-2, with a weak D call TRBD1 (6 bases). The CDR3 totals 14 residues. CDR1 is LNHDA, CDR2 SQIVND, per germline (reference sequence). V lost 5 bases, J lost 4 bases, and 14 bases lay in between. CDR3 in amino acids: CASSPRDRSYGYTF. CDR3 bases: TGTGCCAGTAGTCCGAGAGACAGGAGCTATGGCTACACCTTC.

The DNA for the CDR3 is TGTGCCAGCAGCTTGGACGGGACTAGGAGGTGGGATGAGCAGTTCTTC. It specifies CASSLDGTRRWDEQFF. This chain uses TRBV7-2 with TRBJ2-1; 8 bases agree with TRBD2. Germline loops: CDR1 SGHTA, CDR2 FQGNSA. The CDR3 is 16 residues long. The trim removed 3 bases at V and 8 bases at J, leaving 12 bases unmatched.